Detailed here is one T cell receptor (beta chain). The same CDR3 also results from other DNA sequences found in this sample. This entry is derived from a study of shared clonotypes between healthy human individuals. This CDR3 spans 14 amino acids. Per the germline V gene, CDR1 is MNHEY and CDR2 is SVGAGI. V lost 2 bases and J 7 bases, leaving 9 bases between the germline ends. Sequencing was performed with immunoSEQ multiplex PCR; in TCRdb, only in-frame clones are kept and a portion is missing. The table shows millions of clones, with approximately 90% occurring only once. This clonotype was obtained from a man aged 18 to 29 in good health. Sequenced material: naive CD4+ T cells sorted from blood. Subset of the sample: CD45RA+ positively selected. The V gene is TRBV6-5, the J gene TRBJ1-6; weak D call: TRBD1 (6 bases). The CDR3, as DNA: TGTGCCAGCAGTTACCGGGGGCTGAATTCACCCCTCCACTTT. Its translation: CASSYRGLNSPLHF.